These 7 T cell receptor beta chains share one sample of origin, sequenced in a study of cytomegalovirus exposure and HLA in healthy donors. Use of 60 Vbeta and 13 Jbeta primers characterized the PCR. This table comes from immunoSEQ multiplex PCR, and its TCRdb copy is limited to in-frame clones, with some not included. The table has 150,000 to 200,000 clones, roughly 77% seen once. The sequenced sample was PBMCs. The receptor source for this set is a man aged 18 to 29 in good health and CMV-seropositive.

The chain couples TRBV30 to TRBJ1-5; D unresolved. Deletions cut 1 base from V and 5 bases from J, with 9 bases between. CDR3 size: 13 residues. Per germline, CDR1 GTSNPN and CDR2 SVGIG (reference sequence). The CDR3 is CAWSASFDQPQHF. CDR3 coding DNA: TGTGCCTGGAGTGCTTCCTTCGATCAGCCCCAGCATTTT.

This chain links TRBV6-5 with TRBJ2-3; D gene ambiguous. The CDR3 is 13 amino acids. With 4 bases removed from V and 1 base from J, the gap between germline ends came to 6 bases. Germline values: CDR1 MNHEY, CDR2 SVGAGI. Written as DNA, the CDR3 is TGTGCCAGCAGTTCAGGCCGCACAGATACGCAGTATTTT. The encoded protein is CASSSGRTDTQYF.

This clone was seen only a few times. The genes are TRBV6-5 and TRBJ2-5; D is possibly TRBD1 (6 bases). The germline V gene has CDR1 MNHEY and CDR2 SVGAGI. This CDR3 has 14 amino acids. V was cut by 5 bases and J by 4 bases, with 14 bases left in between. The CDR3: CASSAQGSSETQYF. The CDR3 DNA reads TGTGCCAGCAGTGCCCAGGGGTCCTCAGAGACCCAGTACTTC.

V is TRBV29-1 and J is TRBJ2-3; 7 nucleotides line up with TRBD1. The ends lost 0 bases at V and 2 bases at J; junction bases unmatched: 5. CDR3 length: 15 residues. From germline, CDR1 is SQVTM and CDR2 ANQGSEA. This CDR3 reads CSVEDWTGNTDTQYF. The CDR3 nucleotides are TGCAGCGTTGAAGACTGGACAGGAAACACAGATACGCAGTATTTT.

This clone turned up a few times. J is TRBJ1-4 and V is TRBV5-1; D is possibly TRBD1 (5 bases). Trimming pared 4 bases from V and 7 bases from J, leaving 17 bases between. CDR3 size: 15 residues. Germline V CDR1 and CDR2: SGHRS, YFSETQ. CDR3 loop: CASSLEDTEGEKLFF. In DNA, the CDR3 is TGCGCCAGCAGCCTAGAGGACACCGAAGGTGAAAAACTGTTTTTT.

This chain connects TRBV7-6 to TRBJ2-3, with TRBD1 identical over 8 bases. Per germline, CDR1 SGHVS and CDR2 FNYEAQ. The CDR3 totals 20 residues. V shed 5 bases, J shed 2 bases, and the junction held 21 bases outside the gene matches. The CDR3 DNA reads TGTGCCAGCAGCGATCGACAGGGGTCCCCCACCCTAAACCCCACAGATACGCAGTATTTT. Its protein product is CASSDRQGSPTLNPTDTQYF.

The count of this clone is one. The chain carries TRBV9 and TRBJ2-2; D gene uncertain. The CDR3 covers 13 residues. Germline V CDR1 and CDR2: SGDLS, YYNGEE. V dropped 0 bases and J dropped 6 bases, with 6 bases sitting between them. The CDR3 region is CASSVALAGELFF. Here the CDR3 DNA reads TGTGCCAGCAGCGTAGCATTAGCCGGGGAGCTGTTTTTT.